The 24 T cell receptor beta chains given below trace back to one sample, sequenced in a study of PD-1 blockade in classical Hodgkin lymphoma. There was relapse after autologous stem cell transplantation in every patient, and there was variation in brentuximab vedotin exposure. The data were produced by immunoSEQ multiplex PCR, yet TCRdb's version contains in-frame clones alone and is incomplete. The sample records tens of thousands of clones, roughly 87% being singletons. Material: peripheral blood mononuclear cells (PBMCs), obtained before the second cycle of nivolumab. Every receptor here comes from a human donor with classical Hodgkin lymphoma.

The J gene is TRBJ2-2, the V gene TRBV19; 7 positions agree with TRBD2. The CDR3 runs 18 residues. Germline V gene data show CDR1 as LNHDA and CDR2 as SQIVND (reference sequence). V was pared by 3 bases and J by 3 bases, with 13 bases of the junction left unmatched. CDR3 in amino acids: CASSIPLGRPFYTGELFF. CDR3 coding DNA: TGTGCCAGTAGTATCCCCCTCGGGAGGCCATTTTACACCGGGGAGCTGTTTTTT.

The CDR3 spells CASSKEGGPGYGYTF. The CDR3 DNA follows: TGTGCCAGCAGCAAAGAGGGGGGGCCGGGCTATGGCTACACCTTC. This chain connects TRBV21-1 to TRBJ1-2. TRBV21-1 is an annotated pseudogene. The CDR3 length is 15 residues.

The CDR3 spells CASSLGGRAEETQYF. For the CDR3, the DNA is TGCGCCAGCAGTCTCGGCGGGAGGGCGGAAGAGACCCAGTACTTC. The rearrangement links TRBV23-1 to TRBJ2-5, with 9 bases that match TRBD2. TRBV23-1 counts as an open reading frame of uncertain function. The J segment lost 3 bases and the V segment lost 4 bases, leaving 6 bases of the junction unmatched. This CDR3 is built from 15 residues.

This clone has just one count. The rearrangement links TRBV6-5 to TRBJ2-7; 9 positions match TRBD1. Germline CDR1 MNHEY, CDR2 SVGAGI. V shed 6 bases and J 4 bases; nucleotides not matched to a gene: 7. This CDR3 has 14 residues. The CDR3 DNA follows: TGTGCCAGCAGACCCGGACAGGGGCAATACGAGCAGTACTTC. It codes for CASRPGQGQYEQYF.

The V gene is TRBV28, the J gene TRBJ1-5; D possibly corresponds to TRBD1 (5 bases). CDR1 is MDHEN and CDR2 is SYDVKM in the germline V gene. V lost 6 bases and J 1 base, leaving 16 bases between the germline ends. This CDR3 is 16 amino acids long. Here the CDR3 reads CASSSDRRVSNQPQHF. CDR3 nucleotide sequence: TGTGCCAGCAGCTCTGACAGACGAGTAAGCAATCAGCCCCAGCATTTT.

The gene calls are TRBV6-5 and TRBJ1-1; D might be TRBD1 (6 bases). V was shortened by 8 bases and J by 6 bases, with 10 bases between the two germline ends. Germline lookup yields CDR1 MNHEY and CDR2 SVGAGI. The CDR3 runs 11 residues. The DNA for the CDR3 is TGTGCCAGCGGGGGGCCCCCTGAAGCTTTCTTT. Translation gives CASGGPPEAFF.

This chain links TRBV28 with TRBJ2-7, with 10 bases identical to TRBD2. This CDR3 is built from 15 residues. V trimming: 7 bases; J trimming: 2 bases; junction bases outside the gene matches: 8. Germline assignment: CDR1 MDHEN and CDR2 SYDVKM. DNA of the CDR3: TGTGCCAGCACCCTATCACTAGCGGGGCCCTACGAGCAGTACTTC. As protein: CASTLSLAGPYEQYF.

The CDR3 coding sequence is TGTGCCAGCAGCGCCGGCTTGTTGGATACGCAGTATTTT. Translation: CASSAGLLDTQYF. This chain uses TRBV9 with TRBJ2-3; no definite D call. Trimming took 3 bases from V and 6 from J, leaving 11 bases between them. The CDR3 is made up of 13 amino acids. Per the germline V gene, CDR1 is SGDLS and CDR2 is YYNGEE.

This chain uses TRBV19 with TRBJ2-2; TRBD2 might be the D (6 bases). The CDR3 contains 13 residues. Trimming shortened V by 5 bases and J by 17 bases, and 21 bases separated the two germline ends. Per germline, CDR1 LNHDA and CDR2 SQIVND (reference sequence). CDR3 residues: CASSALWDSRTFF. CDR3 DNA sequence: TGTGCCAGTAGTGCCCTCTGGGACTCCCGGACTTTTTTT.

The chain's CDR3 is CASRKADEQFF. CDR3 in DNA: TGTGCCAGCAGGAAAGCGGATGAGCAGTTCTTC. The gene calls are TRBV28 and TRBJ2-1; D may be TRBD2 (5 bases). The CDR3 totals 11 residues. Per germline, CDR1 MDHEN and CDR2 SYDVKM. V lost 6 bases and J lost 8, with 8 bases in between. The whole variable domain, filled in from reference TRBV28 and TRBJ2-1, reads DVKVTQSSRYLVKRTGEKVFLECVQDMDHENMFWYRQDPGLGLRLIYFSYDVKMKEKGDIPEGYSVSREKKERFSLILESASTNQTSMYLCASRKADEQFFGPGTRLTVL.

CDR3 residues: CASSPTSGATGDTQYF. The CDR3 bases are TGTGCCAGCAGTCCGACTAGCGGGGCTACAGGGGATACGCAGTATTTT. V usage is TRBV2 and J usage is TRBJ2-3, with TRBD2 matching over 11 bases. Germline V CDR1 and CDR2: SNHLY, FYNNEI. This CDR3 contains 16 residues. Losses at the gene ends were 5 bases for V and 6 bases for J; bases not matched to a gene: 10. The whole variable domain, filled in from reference TRBV2 and TRBJ2-3, reads EPEVTQTPSHQVTQMGQEVILRCVPISNHLYFYWYRQILGQKVEFLVSFYNNEISEKSEIFDDQFSVERPDGSNFTLKIRSTKLEDSAMYFCASSPTSGATGDTQYFGPGTRLTVL.

This rearrangement joins TRBV15 to TRBJ1-5; unclear D gene. Germline V CDR1 and CDR2: LNHNV, YYDKDF (reference sequence). This CDR3 region has 15 residues. With 0 bases removed from V and 7 bases from J, the gap between germline ends came to 13 bases. CDR3 in DNA: TGTGCCACCAGCAGAGATAGCAGGTCCCACCAGCCCCAGCATTTT. Residues: CATSRDSRSHQPQHF.

The chain is built from TRBV30 and TRBJ1-5; D not resolved. The CDR3 length is 14 residues. Trimming stripped 0 bases from V and 6 bases from J, with 12 bases between. Per the germline V gene, CDR1 is GTSNPN and CDR2 is SVGIG (reference sequence). CDR3 sequence: CAWSVLGSGQPQHF. In DNA form, the CDR3 reads TGTGCCTGGAGTGTACTCGGATCCGGTCAGCCCCAGCATTTT.

The chain links TRBV6-6 to TRBJ2-3; no clear D. There are 14 residues in the CDR3. The germline CDR1 and CDR2 sequences are MNHNY and SVGAGI (reference sequence). Deletions cut 5 bases from V and 5 bases from J, with 14 bases between. The CDR3 DNA is TGTGCCAGCAGTCAAAACGGGCCTCAAGATACGCAGTATTTT. Protein: CASSQNGPQDTQYF.

V is TRBV7-9 and J is TRBJ2-7; D is ambiguous. V was pared by 1 base and J by 4 bases, with 8 bases between. CDR3 length: 13 residues. Germline V CDR1 and CDR2: SEHNR, FQNEAQ (reference sequence). CDR3 DNA: TGTGCCAGCAGCTTAGACAGTGTGTACGAGCAGTACTTC. Translation: CASSLDSVYEQYF. Variable domain in full (rest from reference TRBV7-9 and TRBJ2-7): DTGVSQNPRHKITKRGQNVTFRCDPISEHNRLYWYRQTLGQGPEFLTYFQNEAQLEKSRLLSDRFSAERPKGSFSTLEIQRTEQGDSAMYLCASSLDSVYEQYFGPGTRLTVT.

The CDR3 spells CASSETGLAGGDNEQFF. The CDR3 region has the DNA TGCGCCAGCAGTGAGACGGGCCTAGCGGGGGGCGACAATGAGCAGTTCTTC. The rearrangement uses TRBV10-1 and TRBJ2-1, with 11 bases identical to TRBD2. Germline assignment: CDR1 WNHNN and CDR2 SYGVQD (reference sequence). J was trimmed by 5 bases and V by 2 bases; bases with no gene match: 8. The CDR3 has 17 residues.

The V and J genes are TRBV28 and TRBJ2-1, with 10 bases identical to TRBD2. CDR1 MDHEN and CDR2 SYDVKM come from the germline V gene. The CDR3 totals 16 residues. V trimming: 4 bases; J trimming: 2 bases; junction bases outside the gene matches: 5. The CDR3 spells CASSSRTSGTYNEQFF. CDR3 nucleotides: TGTGCCAGCAGTTCTCGGACTAGCGGCACCTACAATGAGCAGTTCTTC.

This chain connects TRBV28 to TRBJ1-5; D is possibly TRBD1 (6 bases). The CDR3 extends over 15 amino acids. CDR1 is MDHEN and CDR2 is SYDVKM in the germline V gene. Deletions cut 1 base from V and 3 bases from J, with 10 bases between. CDR3 residues: CASSLSAGANQPQHF. CDR3 sequence (DNA): TGTGCCAGCAGTTTATCGGCAGGGGCCAATCAGCCCCAGCATTTT.

The J gene is TRBJ2-3, the V gene TRBV19; TRBD1 matches 7 bases. The V gene's germline CDR1 is LNHDA and CDR2 SQIVND (reference sequence). This CDR3 is 16 amino acids long. The J segment lost 2 bases and the V segment lost 6 bases, leaving 11 bases of the junction unmatched. In DNA, the CDR3 is TGTGCCAGTAGCAACCCCGACAGGGCCCTCACAGATACGCAGTATTTT. It is translated as CASSNPDRALTDTQYF.

The genes are TRBV4-1 and TRBJ1-5; the D gene is possibly TRBD1 (5 bases). CDR1 MGHRA and CDR2 YSYEKL come from the germline V gene. Trimming removed 5 bases at V and 7 bases at J, with 12 bases between. There are 13 residues in the CDR3. The CDR3 DNA sequence: TGCGCCAGCAGCGTGGGGGGGAGGCAGCCCCAGCATTTT. This codes for CASSVGGRQPQHF.

This clone showed up just once. The J gene is TRBJ1-2, the V gene TRBV11-2; no definite D call. V was trimmed by 2 bases and J by 2 bases, leaving 12 bases between them. The CDR3 has 15 amino acids. CDR1 and CDR2 from the germline V gene are SGHAT and FQNNGV. The CDR3 sequence is CASSLLSGKNYGYTF. The CDR3 nucleotides are TGTGCCAGCAGCTTATTGTCCGGGAAGAACTATGGCTACACCTTC.

This clone came up once. Here the CDR3 DNA reads TGTGCTAGTGGGGGGGTGAACACTGAAGCTTTCTTT. Translation: CASGGVNTEAFF. The chain uses TRBV12-5 and TRBJ1-1, with D tentatively TRBD1 (5 bases). The germline V gene encodes CDR1 LGHNT and CDR2 FRNRAP. Trimming removed 6 bases at V and 0 bases at J, with 5 bases between. There are 12 residues in the CDR3.

This chain joins TRBV27 and TRBJ2-3; D gene ambiguous. In germline, CDR1 is MNHEY, CDR2 SMNVEV (reference sequence). The CDR3 spans 12 residues. Trimming removed 6 bases from V and 6 bases from J, with 10 bases in between. CDR3: CASRPFGDTQYF. Written as DNA, the CDR3 is TGTGCCAGCAGGCCGTTTGGGGATACGCAGTATTTT.

The genes are TRBV7-2 and TRBJ1-4, with D possibly TRBD1 on 6 matching bases. V was cut by 5 bases and J by 7 bases, with 17 bases left in between. This CDR3 comprises 15 residues. Germline V gene data show CDR1 as SGHTA and CDR2 as FQGNSA. As DNA, the CDR3 is TGTGCCAGCAGCACGACAGGAGGCTCTAGTGAAAAACTGTTTTTT. It encodes CASSTTGGSSEKLFF.